The 31 T cell receptor beta chains given below trace back to one sample, sequenced in a study of T cell repertoires in cytomegalovirus infection. TCRdb recomputed calls from the reads with MiXCR, one row per CDR3 protein. The sample has some 150,000 distinct CDR3 sequences, 5.5% to 8% seen once. Sequenced: PBMCs. These receptors all stem from a human donor in good health (CMV status not recorded). Some clones in this sample may be carry-over from other donors' samples.

V and J are TRBV15 and TRBJ1-5; no firm D call. Germline CDR1 is LNHNV and CDR2 is YYDKDF (reference sequence). V shed 5 bases and J shed 5 bases, with 7 bases lying between them. The length of the CDR3 is 12 residues. Here the CDR3 DNA reads TGTGCCACCAGCCCACCGGATCAGCCCCAGCATTTT. Translating it yields CATSPPDQPQHF.

This clonotype was detected ten times or more. V and J are TRBV2 and TRBJ2-2; D might be TRBD1 or TRBD2, each matching 5 bases. The CDR3 runs to 15 residues. The germline V gene has CDR1 SNHLY and CDR2 FYNNEI. V shed 10 bases and J shed 2 bases, with 17 bases lying between them. DNA for the CDR3: TGTGCCACCTCACGGGACGGGGCAAACACCGGGGAGCTGTTTTTT. It specifies CATSRDGANTGELFF.

This clonotype was found many times. This chain joins TRBV7-2 and TRBJ1-2; weak D call: TRBD1 (6 bases). Germline CDR1 and CDR2: SGHTA and FQGNSA. Trimming took 5 bases from V and 8 from J, leaving 12 bases between them. The CDR3 is 12 residues long. The CDR3 region is CASSEQGWGYTF. CDR3 DNA sequence: TGTGCCAGCAGCGAACAGGGTTGGGGCTACACCTTC.

With regard to this clonotype: A much larger clonotype is one base distant, so this may be a read error. The rearrangement joins TRBV6-6 to TRBJ2-5; 11 bases fit TRBD1. The CDR3 is 16 residues long. Germline V lookup: CDR1 MNHNY, CDR2 SVGAGI (reference sequence). J gave up 4 bases and V 2 bases, and 6 bases lay outside the gene matches. The CDR3 loop is CASSYGQGAEVETQYF. CDR3 nucleotide sequence: TGTGCCAGCAGTTACGGACAGGGGGCGGAGGTAGAGACCCAGTACTTC.

This clonotype has only a few counts. The rearrangement uses TRBV4-1 and TRBJ1-1; D remains ambiguous. This CDR3 comprises 16 residues. The ends were cut back, 0 bases at V and 11 bases at J, with 22 bases in the middle. Germline V gene data show CDR1 as MGHRA and CDR2 as YSYEKL. The CDR3 spells CASSQDLRSTNTWAFF. The CDR3 nucleotides are TGCGCCAGCAGCCAAGATTTGCGGTCGACGAACACTTGGGCTTTCTTT.

The sample holds many counts of this clonotype. The chain carries TRBV7-2 and TRBJ1-6, with a possible D match to TRBD1 (6 bases). This CDR3 spans 14 amino acids. The germline V gene encodes CDR1 SGHTA and CDR2 FQGNSA. Trimming left V 5 bases short and J 5 bases short, with 10 bases between. The CDR3 protein is CASSRDIDNSPLHF. The CDR3 DNA sequence: TGTGCCAGCAGCCGGGACATTGATAATTCACCCCTCCACTTT.

This clonotype occurred a few times. The chain couples TRBV27 to TRBJ1-6; TRBD1 agrees at 8 bases. Per germline, CDR1 MNHEY and CDR2 SMNVEV (reference sequence). The V and J ends lost 3 bases and 7 bases, in that order; junction bases with no gene match: 5. The CDR3 has 15 amino acids. In DNA, the CDR3 is TGTGCCAGCAGTTTTGGACAGGGATTAAATTCACCCCTCCACTTT. Translating gives CASSFGQGLNSPLHF.

This clonotype was seen ten or more times. The V and J genes are TRBV29-1 and TRBJ1-1; perhaps TRBD1 as D (6 bases). The germline V gene encodes CDR1 SQVTM and CDR2 ANQGSEA. V shed 3 bases and J shed 5 bases, with 7 bases lying between them. This CDR3 is 11 amino acids long. CDR3 bases: TGCAGCGTTGACAGGGGTACTGAAGCTTTCTTT. It codes for CSVDRGTEAFF.

This clonotype came up many times. The chain links TRBV28 to TRBJ1-1, with 7 positions matching TRBD1. The CDR3 runs to 17 residues. J was trimmed by 1 base and V by 7 bases; bases with no gene match: 15. CDR1 and CDR2 from the germline V gene are MDHEN and SYDVKM. CDR3 DNA: TGTGCCAGCATAAAACCAGGCAGGGGGTCGGGGAACACTGAAGCTTTCTTT. It specifies CASIKPGRGSGNTEAFF.

This clonotype was observed at least ten times. The genes are TRBV6-1 and TRBJ1-1; D is perhaps TRBD1 (6 bases). The CDR3 has 16 residues. Per germline, CDR1 MNHNS and CDR2 SASEGT. V was shortened by 6 bases and J by 7 bases, with 24 bases between the two germline ends. The CDR3: CASSRTPGQRTLEAFF. The CDR3 DNA reads as TGTGCCAGCAGCCGCACCCCCGGACAGCGGACGCTTGAAGCTTTCTTT.

This clonotype showed up just a few times. This chain uses TRBV5-6 with TRBJ2-7; D might be TRBD1 (5 bases). The V end lost 0 bases, the J end lost 5 bases, and 15 bases lay between the germline ends. CDR3 size: 15 residues. Germline assignment: CDR1 SGHDT and CDR2 YYEEEE. Here the CDR3 DNA reads TGTGCCAGCAGCTTGGGGGGCAGGTTAATCAACGAGCAGTACTTC. Its protein is CASSLGGRLINEQYF.

In its sample, this clonotype was seen many times. This rearrangement joins TRBV7-2 to TRBJ1-5; no clear D gene. V was trimmed by 5 bases and J by 1 base, leaving 12 bases between them. Germline V gene lookup returns CDR1 SGHTA and CDR2 FQGNSA. The CDR3 runs 15 residues. The CDR3 is CASSIRPKSNQPQHF. In DNA, the CDR3 is TGTGCCAGCAGCATAAGGCCCAAGAGCAATCAGCCCCAGCATTTT.

The sample holds a few counts of this clonotype. V is TRBV12-5 and J is TRBJ2-7; 7 bases fit TRBD1. V was pared by 7 bases and J by 3 bases, with 6 bases of the junction left unmatched. This CDR3 spans 13 amino acids. Germline loops: CDR1 LGHNT, CDR2 FRNRAP. The CDR3 region has the DNA TGTGCTAGTGCCGCGGCAGGGGGCTACGAGCAGTACTTC. Residues: CASAAAGGYEQYF.

At least ten counts were recorded for this clonotype. This chain links TRBV2 with TRBJ1-5; D is possibly TRBD1 (5 bases). Trimming shortened V by 6 bases and J by 4 bases, and 7 bases separated the two germline ends. The CDR3 totals 12 residues. Per the germline V gene, CDR1 is SNHLY and CDR2 is FYNNEI. CDR3 protein: CASRDSNQPQHF. For the CDR3, the DNA is TGTGCCAGCAGAGACAGTAATCAGCCCCAGCATTTT.

This clonotype was counted many times. This chain joins TRBV7-2 and TRBJ1-1, with D possibly TRBD1 on 6 matching bases. CDR1 is SGHTA, CDR2 FQGNSA, per germline. The CDR3 is 14 residues long. Trimming took 4 bases from V and 4 from J, leaving 13 bases between them. DNA for the CDR3: TGTGCCAGCAGCTCCCAGGGGATTGCCACTGAAGCTTTCTTT. It encodes CASSSQGIATEAFF.

At least ten counts were recorded for this clonotype. This chain connects TRBV7-2 to TRBJ2-1, with a weak D call TRBD1 (6 bases). The CDR3 sequence is 15 residues long. The V and J ends lost 1 base and 9 bases respectively, with 16 bases between them. The germline gives CDR1 SGHTA, CDR2 FQGNSA. The CDR3 coding sequence is TGTGCCAGCAGCTTAGGGGCAGGGGAATGGATTGAGCAGTTCTTC. Its translation is CASSLGAGEWIEQFF.

This clonotype was seen many times. The chain recombines TRBV7-2 with TRBJ1-2; perhaps TRBD1 as D (6 bases). From germline, CDR1 is SGHTA and CDR2 FQGNSA. Trimming shortened V by 7 bases and J by 4 bases, and 16 bases separated the two germline ends. This CDR3 has 14 residues. CDR3 protein: CASTGQSATYGYTF. In DNA form, the CDR3 reads TGTGCCAGCACCGGACAGTCTGCCACCTATGGCTACACCTTC.

This clonotype has only a few counts. V and J are TRBV20-1 and TRBJ2-7; 7 nucleotides agree with TRBD1. The CDR3 extends over 16 amino acids. Germline loops: CDR1 DFQATT, CDR2 SNEGSKA (reference sequence). V was clipped by 0 bases and J by 2 bases; unmatched bases: 10. CDR3 loop: CSAREDGKGATYEQYF. The DNA for the CDR3 is TGCAGTGCTAGAGAGGATGGGAAGGGGGCAACCTACGAGCAGTACTTC.

In this sample, this clonotype turned up many times. The chain is built from TRBV7-8 and TRBJ2-5; 8 nucleotides line up with TRBD1. This CDR3 is built from 16 residues. Germline CDR1 and CDR2: SGHVS and FQNEAQ. Unmatched junction bases numbered 8, after V lost 5 bases and J lost 0 bases. CDR3 sequence: CASSPRQGAHQETQYF. The CDR3, as DNA: TGTGCCAGCAGCCCCCGCCAGGGGGCCCACCAAGAGACCCAGTACTTC.

This clonotype was observed at least ten times. The V call is TRBV20-1, the J call TRBJ1-5; unclear D gene. Per germline, CDR1 DFQATT and CDR2 SNEGSKA (reference sequence). Trimming removed 5 bases from V and 0 bases from J, with 14 bases in between. The CDR3 spans 15 residues. The CDR3 nucleotides read TGCAGTGCTGCCTCGGACGGAAATAGCAATCAGCCCCAGCATTTT. Protein product: CSAASDGNSNQPQHF.

The chain has TRBV5-6 and TRBJ2-7; 9 nucleotides line up with TRBD1. This CDR3 is 14 amino acids long. The germline CDR1 and CDR2 sequences are SGHDT and YYEEEE. CDR3 in amino acids: CGSQSGTGSHEQYF. In DNA form, the CDR3 reads TGTGGCAGTCAATCCGGGACAGGGTCCCACGAGCAGTACTTC.

In its sample, this clonotype was seen a few times. This chain links TRBV7-9 with TRBJ2-5; no firm D call. V was pared by 5 bases and J by 5 bases, with 9 bases between. From germline, CDR1 is SEHNR and CDR2 FQNEAQ (reference sequence). The CDR3 consists of 12 residues. The CDR3 is CASSAVGETQYF. DNA of the CDR3: TGTGCCAGCAGCGCCGTAGGGGAGACCCAGTACTTC.

This clonotype was counted at least ten times. This chain uses TRBV19 with TRBJ1-5, with TRBD1 matching over 12 bases. The CDR3 has 15 residues. CDR1 is LNHDA and CDR2 is SQIVND in the germline V gene (reference sequence). The V segment lost 6 bases and the J segment 6 bases; nucleotides outside the gene matches: 6. CDR3 protein: CASSIGTGGGQPQHF. The CDR3 region has the DNA TGTGCCAGTAGCATCGGGACAGGGGGCGGTCAGCCCCAGCATTTT.

This clonotype was seen repeatedly, ten times or more. This chain links TRBV7-2 with TRBJ1-4; TRBD1 is a possible D gene (5 bases). CDR1 and CDR2 (germline): SGHTA, FQGNSA. The CDR3 runs 15 residues. V was clipped by 2 bases and J by 4 bases, with 11 bases between them. CDR3 nucleotide sequence: TGTGCCAGCAGCTTATGGGGCCGGAATAATGAAAAACTGTTTTTT. This codes for CASSLWGRNNEKLFF.

This clonotype was recorded many times. This chain connects TRBV7-2 to TRBJ2-7; TRBD2 might be the D (6 bases). The CDR3 loop spans 14 amino acids. V was clipped by 3 bases and J by 2 bases, with 11 bases between them. Germline assignment: CDR1 SGHTA and CDR2 FQGNSA. The CDR3 loop reads CASSFVGGPYEQYF. DNA of the CDR3: TGTGCCAGCAGCTTTGTGGGGGGACCCTACGAGCAGTACTTC.

This clonotype was detected ten times or more. The V gene is TRBV7-2, the J gene TRBJ2-1; 9 nucleotides match TRBD2. Germline loops: CDR1 SGHTA, CDR2 FQGNSA. There are 15 residues in the CDR3. J was trimmed by 8 bases and V by 7 bases; bases with no gene match: 12. The CDR3 region has the DNA TGTGCCAGCAAACTCGTCCAGCGGGGGGTTTATGAGCAGTTCTTC. Translation: CASKLVQRGVYEQFF.

This clonotype occurred many times. This chain uses TRBV7-9 with TRBJ2-2, with D possibly TRBD1 on 6 matching bases. The V gene lost 11 bases and the J gene lost 2 bases, with 24 bases spanning the gap. CDR1 is SEHNR and CDR2 is FQNEAQ in the germline V gene (reference sequence). The CDR3 length is 17 residues. The CDR3 coding sequence is TGTGCCTCGTCCTCCCCCCTGGGGACATCTAACACCGGGGAGCTGTTTTTT. Its translation: CASSSPLGTSNTGELFF.

The table lists this clonotype with many counts. The V call is TRBV7-2, the J call TRBJ2-1; D is undetermined. Trimming took off 5 bases at V and 5 bases at J, with 16 bases between the two ends. Germline CDR1 is SGHTA and CDR2 is FQGNSA. CDR3 length: 15 amino acids. The CDR3 region is CASSAQRRADNEQFF. CDR3 nucleotide sequence: TGTGCCAGCAGCGCCCAAAGACGGGCTGACAATGAGCAGTTCTTC.

This clonotype was seen many times. For the CDR3, the DNA is TGTGCCAGCAGCCAAGGAAGGGGGGTTGGCTATGGCTACACCTTC. It specifies CASSQGRGVGYGYTF. The rearrangement links TRBV3-1 to TRBJ1-2, with D tentatively TRBD1 (6 bases). CDR3 size: 15 residues. V lost 1 base and J lost 4, with 13 bases in between. Germline V CDR1 and CDR2: LGHDT, YNNKEL (reference sequence).

This clonotype was counted between two and nine times. The gene calls are TRBV9 and TRBJ1-5; D gene ambiguous. This CDR3 contains 14 residues. Trimming took off 4 bases at V and 2 bases at J, with 10 bases between the two ends. Germline V gene data show CDR1 as SGDLS and CDR2 as YYNGEE. The CDR3 loop reads CASSLESGNQPQHF. The CDR3 DNA reads TGTGCCAGCAGCCTAGAGAGTGGCAATCAGCCCCAGCATTTT. Filled out from reference TRBV9 and TRBJ1-5, the complete variable domain reads DSGVTQTPKHLITATGQRVTLRCSPRSGDLSVYWYQQSLDQGLQFLIQYYNGEERAKGNILERFSAQQFPDLHSELNLSSLELGDSALYFCASSLESGNQPQHFGDGTRLSIL.

The table lists this clonotype with a few counts. V gene TRBV2 combines with J gene TRBJ1-1; no reliable D call. The V gene's germline CDR1 is SNHLY and CDR2 FYNNEI. The V end was cut by 1 base, the J end by 7 bases, with 16 bases between. The CDR3 covers 15 residues. CDR3 sequence reads: CASSEEPGSFGEAFF. The DNA of the CDR3 is TGTGCCAGCAGTGAAGAACCGGGGTCCTTCGGTGAAGCTTTCTTT.